This TCR beta chain comes out of a study of blood T cell repertoires in COVID-19. Whole-study context: Researchers got acute and convalescent COVID-19 samples from the United States, Italy and Spain. PBMCs, B-cell-depleted T cells, or T cells provided the cDNA or gDNA that made up the material.

Study processing details: Reference gene primer amplification gave nucleated cell count estimates. Sequencing used immunoSEQ multiplex PCR; TCRdb keeps in-frame clones, though not all of them. V, J and clone size are taken as reported in that table, and D and trimming were inferred from the DNA itself. This table holds 35,000 to 45,000 clones, 85% to 90% found once. The CDR3 totals 15 residues. The germline V gene encodes CDR1 LGHNA and CDR2 YNFKEQ. Deletions cut 0 bases from V and 4 bases from J, with 10 bases between. V gene TRBV4-2 combines with J gene TRBJ1-5; D perhaps matches TRBD1 (6 bases). The sequenced sample was peripheral blood. The receptor comes from a man aged 65-85 years with acute or convalescent COVID-19. DNA of the CDR3: TGTGCCAGCAGCCAAGAAGACAGGCAGAATCAGCCCCAGCATTTT. It is translated as CASSQEDRQNQPQHF.